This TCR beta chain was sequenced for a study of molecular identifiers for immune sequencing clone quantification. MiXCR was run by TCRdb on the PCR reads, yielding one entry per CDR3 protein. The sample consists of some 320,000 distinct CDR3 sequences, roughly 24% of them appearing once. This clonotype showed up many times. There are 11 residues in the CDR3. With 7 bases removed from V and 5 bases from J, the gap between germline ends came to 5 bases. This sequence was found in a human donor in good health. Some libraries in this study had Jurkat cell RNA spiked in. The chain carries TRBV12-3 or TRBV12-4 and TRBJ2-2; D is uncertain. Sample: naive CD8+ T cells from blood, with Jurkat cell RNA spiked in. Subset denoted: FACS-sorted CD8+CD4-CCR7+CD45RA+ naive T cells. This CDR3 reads CASTLTGELFF. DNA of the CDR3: TGTGCCAGCACCTTGACCGGGGAGCTGTTTTTT.